This T cell receptor beta chain is drawn from a study of blood T cells in healthy people across ages. This clonotype appeared a few times. Its antigen is unknown. Together with a sample-barcoded 5' primer, a J-beta primer mix was included in a second PCR lasting about 7 to 11 cycles. Every cDNA molecule carried a tag from a template-switch adaptor bearing 12 random nucleotides. TCRdb redid the calling of the 5' RACE reads with MiXCR, one entry per CDR3 protein. The sample lists 650,000 to 800,000 distinct CDR3 sequences; under 55% were seen once. Each donor was a healthy Caucasian individual from Russia, aged about 6 to 95. This CDR3 has 13 residues. The ends were cut back, 5 bases at V and 7 bases at J, with 14 bases in the middle. Findings and limits, study-wide: Naive T cell percentage and TCR beta diversity correlated strongly.

The sequenced sample consisted of blood. The rearrangement joins TRBV12-3 or TRBV12-4 to TRBJ1-2; a possible D gene is TRBD1 (5 bases). This receptor was identified in a man aged 60-69 years in good health. The CDR3 region is CASSPGTRGGYTF. The CDR3 nucleotides are TGTGCCAGCAGTCCCGGGACCCGAGGTGGCTACACCTTC.